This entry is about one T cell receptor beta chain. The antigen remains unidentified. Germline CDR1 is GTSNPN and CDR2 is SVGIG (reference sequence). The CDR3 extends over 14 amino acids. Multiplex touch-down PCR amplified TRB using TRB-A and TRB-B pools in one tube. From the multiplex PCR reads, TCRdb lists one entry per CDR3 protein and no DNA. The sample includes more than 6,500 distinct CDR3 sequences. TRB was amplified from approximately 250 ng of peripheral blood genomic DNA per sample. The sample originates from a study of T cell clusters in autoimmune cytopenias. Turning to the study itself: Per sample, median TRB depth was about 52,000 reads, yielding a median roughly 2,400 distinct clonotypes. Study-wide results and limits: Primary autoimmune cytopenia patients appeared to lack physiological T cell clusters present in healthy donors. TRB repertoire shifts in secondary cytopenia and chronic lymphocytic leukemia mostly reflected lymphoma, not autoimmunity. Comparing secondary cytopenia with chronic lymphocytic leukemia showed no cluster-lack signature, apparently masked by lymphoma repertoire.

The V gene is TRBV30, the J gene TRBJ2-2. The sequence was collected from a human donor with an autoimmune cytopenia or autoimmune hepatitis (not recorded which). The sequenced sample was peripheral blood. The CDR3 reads CAWSVYSLAGELFF.